These 8 T cell receptor beta chains share one sample of origin, sequenced in a study of shared clonotypes between healthy human individuals. Sequenced by immunoSEQ multiplex PCR; TCRdb stores in-frame clones only, minus some. The sample lists 550,000 to 700,000 clones; around 78% were seen once. The sequencing sample was made of memory CD4+ T cells sorted from blood. Indicated subset: CD45RA-negative fraction. These receptors were collected from a woman younger than 45 in good health.

This chain uses TRBV19 with TRBJ2-7, with D tentatively TRBD1 or TRBD2 (5 bases each). V was pared by 5 bases and J by 3 bases, with 20 bases between. Per germline, CDR1 LNHDA and CDR2 SQIVND (reference sequence). This CDR3 is 16 amino acids long. The CDR3 protein is CASSPTVSTGSYEQYF. The CDR3 bases are TGTGCCAGTAGTCCGACAGTTAGCACGGGGAGCTACGAGCAGTACTTC.

The V and J genes are TRBV27 and TRBJ2-5, with 13 bases aligning to TRBD2. This CDR3 comprises 20 residues. J lost 1 base, V lost 6 bases, and 17 bases had no gene match. The germline gives CDR1 MNHEY, CDR2 SMNVEV (reference sequence). CDR3: CASSLNPPGLAGSRQETQYF. CDR3 in DNA: TGTGCCAGCAGCCTGAACCCCCCGGGACTAGCGGGAAGCCGCCAAGAGACCCAGTACTTC.

The rearrangement links TRBV27 to TRBJ2-7; perhaps D is TRBD1 or TRBD2 (5 bases each). The CDR3 has 17 residues. CDR1 is MNHEY, CDR2 SMNVEV, per germline (reference sequence). The ends were cut back, 3 bases at V and 3 bases at J, with 21 bases in the middle. CDR3 amino acids: CASSFRPPGSSIYEQYF. Here the CDR3 DNA reads TGTGCCAGCAGTTTTAGGCCCCCAGGGAGTTCCATCTACGAGCAGTACTTC.

This clone was picked up a small number of times. V usage is TRBV6-6 and J usage is TRBJ2-7; 9 bases are a match to TRBD2. In germline, CDR1 is MNHNY, CDR2 SVGAGI (reference sequence). V lost 3 bases, J lost 6 bases, and 9 bases stayed unmatched. The CDR3 sequence is 15 residues long. The CDR3, as DNA: TGTGCCAGCAGTTATAGCGGGAGAAGAACGGGCGAGCAGTACTTC. It encodes CASSYSGRRTGEQYF.

The rearrangement joins TRBV11-2 to TRBJ2-1; perhaps TRBD2 as D (5 bases). The CDR3 totals 13 residues. The ends were cut back, 5 bases at V and 9 bases at J, with 14 bases in the middle. The germline gives CDR1 SGHAT, CDR2 FQNNGV. This chain's CDR3 is CASSGLRAGEQFF. CDR3 bases: TGTGCCAGCAGCGGACTCCGGGCGGGTGAGCAGTTCTTC.

This clone was picked up many times. The rearrangement joins TRBV27 to TRBJ2-7; weak D call: TRBD2 (6 bases). Trimming shortened V by 6 bases and J by 7 bases, and 19 bases separated the two germline ends. This CDR3 has 14 residues. Germline V gene lookup returns CDR1 MNHEY and CDR2 SMNVEV (reference sequence). CDR3 protein: CASRPSVPVGEQYF. CDR3 in DNA: TGTGCCAGCAGACCTAGCGTACCGGTGGGGGAGCAGTACTTC.

In the case of this clone: The germline gene is not matched at one end of the junction; a read error may be the cause. The V call is TRBV19, the J call TRBJ1-1, with TRBD1 identical over 8 bases. This CDR3 contains 15 residues. Germline CDR1 LNHDA, CDR2 SQIVND (reference sequence). The CDR3 region is CASSGQGAWGTEAFF. The DNA of the CDR3 is TGCGCCAGTAGTGGTCAGGGGGCCTGGGGCACTGAAGCTTTCTTT.

This clone has only a few counts. In DNA, the CDR3 is TGTGCCAGCAAAGAACCAAGGGACAGGGGGCACGAGCAGTACTTC. Translation: CASKEPRDRGHEQYF. The genes are TRBV27 and TRBJ2-7; 12 bases map to TRBD1. The CDR3 contains 15 residues. The J segment lost 5 bases and the V segment lost 7 bases, leaving 9 bases of the junction unmatched. CDR1 is MNHEY, CDR2 SMNVEV, per germline (reference sequence).